This TCR beta chain was recovered during a study of CD8+CD57+ T cells in acquired aplastic anemia. On the study more broadly: Read counts for CD4+ cells (from healthy donors) averaged about 10.8 million. Study results and caveats: The number of CD8+ CDR3 sequences shared by patients and controls was under 35.

Concerning this clonotype itself: Its antigen remains unidentified.

Genomic DNA acted as the template from which TCR beta VDJ combination and CDR3 sequence profiling were carried out. TCRdb used MiXCR to reprocess the reads, holding one entry per CDR3 protein. The data hold some 120,000 distinct CDR3 sequences, with more than 40% observed a single time. The source of this sequence is a human donor in good health, serving as a control. Sequencing was performed on sorted CD4+, CD8+, or CD8+CD57+ T cells (not recorded which) from PBMCs.

The CDR3 DNA sequence: TGTGCCAGCAGTGATCCCAGGGGATCCTACGAGCAGTACTTC. Its protein is CASSDPRGSYEQYF. The V call is TRBV2, the J call TRBJ2-7; weak D call: TRBD1 (6 bases). CDR3 length: 14 residues. Trimming removed 3 bases from V and 1 base from J, with 10 bases in between. The germline V gene encodes CDR1 SNHLY and CDR2 FYNNEI.